These T cell receptor beta chains were read from a single sample in a study of CD8+ T cells in alopecia areata. The protocol was immunoSEQ multiplex PCR, while the TCRdb copy is restricted to in-frame clones and leaves out a portion. The sample lists 200,000 to 250,000 clones, 40% to 55% occurring once. Source: CD4+ T cells sorted from blood, taken around week 37, from a patient treated with tofacitinib. The receptors stem from a human donor with alopecia areata. The CDR3 runs from the conserved cysteine through the conserved F or W. Each record gives: clone size, V gene, J gene, D gene, CDR3 protein, CDR3 DNA. A D gene is named only where the DNA matches it firmly. Size is omitted from some rows. Given values are once, few, many or a class for expanded clones.

clone_size: .; v_call: TRBV6-5; j_call: TRBJ1-1; d_call: TRBD1; cdr3_aa: CASSYSGQSEAFF; cdr3_nt: TGTGCCAGCAGTTACTCGGGACAGTCGGAGGCTTTCTTT
clone_size: many; v_call: TRBV7-8; j_call: TRBJ2-1; d_call: .; cdr3_aa: CASSSGRLATNNEQFF; cdr3_nt: TGTGCCAGCAGCTCGGGCCGCCTAGCGACGAACAATGAGCAGTTCTTC
clone_size: .; v_call: TRBV29-1; j_call: TRBJ2-2; d_call: .; cdr3_aa: CSVEDARVTGELFF; cdr3_nt: TGCAGCGTTGAAGATGCCAGGGTAACCGGGGAGCTGTTTTTT
clone_size: few; v_call: TRBV30; j_call: TRBJ2-7; d_call: TRBD2; cdr3_aa: CAWRTSGIKEQYF; cdr3_nt: TGTGCCTGGAGAACTAGCGGGATTAAGGAGCAGTACTTC
clone_size: .; v_call: TRBV23-1; j_call: TRBJ2-3; d_call: TRBD2; cdr3_aa: CARGTSGRGVHTQYF; cdr3_nt: TGCGCCAGAGGGACTAGCGGGAGGGGCGTTCATACGCAGTATTTT
clone_size: .; v_call: TRBV6-6; j_call: TRBJ2-1; d_call: TRBD1; cdr3_aa: CASSSPGQGHNEQFF; cdr3_nt: TGTGCCAGCAGTTCCCCCGGACAGGGGCACAATGAGCAGTTCTTC
clone_size: .; v_call: TRBV11-2; j_call: TRBJ1-3; d_call: .; cdr3_aa: CASSSLESSGNTIYF; cdr3_nt: TGTGCCAGCAGCTCACTCGAAAGCTCTGGAAACACCATATATTTT
clone_size: .; v_call: TRBV28; j_call: TRBJ2-5; d_call: .; cdr3_aa: CASSFPAEQETQYF; cdr3_nt: TGTGCCAGCAGTTTTCCAGCGGAACAAGAGACCCAGTACTTC
clone_size: .; v_call: TRBV4-1; j_call: TRBJ1-5; d_call: .; cdr3_aa: CASSQGGSQPQHF; cdr3_nt: TGCGCCAGCAGCCAAGGAGGGAGCCAGCCCCAGCATTTT
clone_size: once; v_call: TRBV29-1; j_call: TRBJ2-1; d_call: TRBD2; cdr3_aa: CSVGSQASGGYNEQFF; cdr3_nt: TGCAGCGTTGGTAGTCAGGCTAGCGGGGGGTACAATGAGCAGTTCTTC
clone_size: .; v_call: TRBV30; j_call: TRBJ2-3; d_call: .; cdr3_aa: CAWSVRLPLGGTQYF; cdr3_nt: TGTGCCTGGAGTGTACGGCTCCCGCTAGGTGGTACGCAGTATTTT
clone_size: .; v_call: TRBV27; j_call: TRBJ2-6; d_call: TRBD2; cdr3_aa: CASTSGGSGANVLTF; cdr3_nt: TGTGCCAGCACTAGCGGGGGGTCTGGGGCCAACGTCCTGACTTTC
clone_size: .; v_call: TRBV5-1; j_call: TRBJ2-5; d_call: TRBD1; cdr3_aa: CASSLVEGGAETQYF; cdr3_nt: TGCGCCAGCAGCTTGGTTGAAGGGGGCGCAGAGACCCAGTACTTC
clone_size: .; v_call: TRBV27; j_call: TRBJ1-1; d_call: TRBD1; cdr3_aa: CASSWTGKRTEAFF; cdr3_nt: TGTGCCAGCAGTTGGACAGGGAAGAGGACTGAAGCTTTCTTT
clone_size: .; v_call: TRBV30; j_call: TRBJ2-5; d_call: .; cdr3_aa: CAWSVLGFQETQYF; cdr3_nt: TGTGCCTGGAGTGTACTCGGTTTTCAAGAGACCCAGTACTTC
clone_size: .; v_call: TRBV30; j_call: TRBJ1-2; d_call: .; cdr3_aa: CAWPSPDSTDGYTF; cdr3_nt: TGTGCCTGGCCAAGCCCGGACAGTACGGATGGCTACACCTTC
clone_size: .; v_call: TRBV5-6; j_call: TRBJ2-5; d_call: .; cdr3_aa: CASSFGQETQYF; cdr3_nt: TGTGCCAGCAGCTTCGGTCAAGAGACCCAGTACTTC
clone_size: .; v_call: TRBV7-2; j_call: TRBJ2-2; d_call: .; cdr3_aa: CASSLSTSGELFF; cdr3_nt: TGTGCCAGCAGCTTAAGTACCTCCGGGGAGCTGTTTTTT
clone_size: .; v_call: TRBV30; j_call: TRBJ2-5; d_call: .; cdr3_aa: CAWSPSGETQYF; cdr3_nt: TGTGCCTGGAGCCCGTCGGGAGAGACCCAGTACTTC
clone_size: .; v_call: TRBV7-2; j_call: TRBJ2-3; d_call: TRBD1; cdr3_aa: CASTLDRGGDTQYF; cdr3_nt: TGTGCCAGCACCTTGGACAGGGGTGGGGATACGCAGTATTTT
clone_size: few; v_call: TRBV7-9; j_call: TRBJ1-1; d_call: TRBD1; cdr3_aa: CASRRDRVKETEAFF; cdr3_nt: TGTGCCAGCAGAAGGGACAGGGTAAAGGAGACTGAAGCTTTCTTT
clone_size: few; v_call: TRBV7-3; j_call: TRBJ1-5; d_call: .; cdr3_aa: CASSLTGGQPQHF; cdr3_nt: TGTGCCAGCAGCTTGACGGGAGGCCAGCCCCAGCATTTT
clone_size: .; v_call: TRBV7-2; j_call: TRBJ2-5; d_call: TRBD2; cdr3_aa: CASSLVAAGPLSAETQYF; cdr3_nt: TGTGCCAGCAGCTTAGTAGCAGCGGGGCCCTTATCGGCAGAGACCCAGTACTTC
clone_size: .; v_call: TRBV27; j_call: TRBJ2-3; d_call: TRBD2; cdr3_aa: CASSRTGGLAGVADTQYF; cdr3_nt: TGTGCCAGCAGTCGCACCGGAGGGCTAGCGGGAGTTGCAGATACGCAGTATTTT
clone_size: .; v_call: TRBV19; j_call: TRBJ1-1; d_call: TRBD1; cdr3_aa: CASWGTGGVNTEAFF; cdr3_nt: TGTGCCAGTTGGGGGACAGGGGGAGTGAACACTGAAGCTTTCTTT
clone_size: .; v_call: TRBV28; j_call: TRBJ2-7; d_call: .; cdr3_aa: CASSFISYEQYF; cdr3_nt: TGTGCCAGCAGTTTCATCTCCTACGAGCAGTACTTC
clone_size: .; v_call: TRBV14; j_call: TRBJ2-4; d_call: TRBD1; cdr3_aa: CASSHTPTGVAKNIQYF; cdr3_nt: TGTGCCAGCAGCCATACTCCGACAGGGGTAGCCAAAAACATTCAGTACTTC
clone_size: .; v_call: TRBV30; j_call: TRBJ2-3; d_call: TRBD2; cdr3_aa: CAWRISGSGNTQYF; cdr3_nt: TGTGCCTGGAGGATTAGCGGGAGTGGGAATACGCAGTATTTT